This T cell receptor beta chain was documented in a study of lymphopenia after photon versus proton radiotherapy. The method was immunoSEQ multiplex PCR; TCRdb's version includes in-frame clones alone and lacks a portion of them. This sample carries 53,000 or so clones, over 70% of them seen once, and the ten largest clones take less than 30%. Overall study results and limits: Post-nadir diversity loss with photons came from oligoclonal expansion, particularly CD8+ Temra cells. Under photons, naive T cells and diversity fell while effector/memory populations rose.

Comment on this clone: Its target is unknown.

The CDR3 has 13 amino acids. Germline lookup yields CDR1 GTSNPN and CDR2 SVGIG (reference sequence). V lost 5 bases and J lost 3; bases outside the gene matches: 4. V gene TRBV30 combines with J gene TRBJ1-1; 9 positions agree with TRBD1. The material was peripheral blood, obtained from a patient treated with photon-based radiotherapy. The receptor was derived from a man between 45 and 60 years old with gastric cancer. The CDR3 region has the DNA TGTGCCTGGGACAGGGGGGAATACACTGAAGCTTTCTTT. Translated: CAWDRGEYTEAFF.